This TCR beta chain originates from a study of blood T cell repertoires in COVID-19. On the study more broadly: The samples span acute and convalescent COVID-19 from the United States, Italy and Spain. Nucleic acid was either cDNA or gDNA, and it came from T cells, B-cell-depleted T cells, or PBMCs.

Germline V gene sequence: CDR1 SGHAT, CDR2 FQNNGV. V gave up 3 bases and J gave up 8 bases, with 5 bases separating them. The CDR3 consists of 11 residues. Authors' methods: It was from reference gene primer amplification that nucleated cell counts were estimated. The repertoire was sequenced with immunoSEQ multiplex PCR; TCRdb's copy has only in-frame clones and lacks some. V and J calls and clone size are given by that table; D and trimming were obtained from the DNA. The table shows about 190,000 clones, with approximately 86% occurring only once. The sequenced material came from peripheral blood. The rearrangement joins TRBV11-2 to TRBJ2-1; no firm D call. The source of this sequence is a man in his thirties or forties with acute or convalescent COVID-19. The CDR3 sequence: CASSFDYEQFF. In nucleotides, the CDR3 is TGTGCCAGCAGCTTCGACTATGAGCAGTTCTTC.